A selection of T cell receptor beta chains follows, all from one sample in a study of cytomegalovirus exposure and HLA in healthy donors. Generated by immunoSEQ multiplex PCR, the TCRdb table keeps only in-frame clones and is missing some. The data contain about 150,000 clones, under 85% of them singletons. Source material: PBMCs. The receptors shown here come from a woman under 40 in good health and CMV-seronegative. CDR3s include the opening cysteine and the closing phenylalanine or tryptophan. A D gene is named only where the DNA matches it firmly. Size is stated for part of the rows, as once, few or many counts, or as a class when the clone is expanded.

D	V	size	J	DNA	CDR3
-	TRBV20-1	-	TRBJ2-7	TGCAGAGGGGATAGAGCCTACGAGCAGTACTTC	CRGDRAYEQYF
-	TRBV29-1	-	TRBJ2-1	TGCAGCGGTGGTCGTCAGGTTAGTGAGCAGTTCTTC	CSGGRQVSEQFF
-	TRBV20-1	-	TRBJ1-2	TGCAGTGCTGAACAGGAGTATGGCTACACCTTC	CSAEQEYGYTF
-	TRBV29-1	-	TRBJ1-2	TGCAGCGGACTAGTAGGGGCTGGCGGCTACACCTTC	CSGLVGAGGYTF
-	TRBV5-1	-	TRBJ2-5	TGCGCCAGCAGCTTTGGTCTAGGCCCCTATGAGACCCAGTACTTC	CASSFGLGPYETQYF
-	TRBV30	-	TRBJ1-3	TGTGCCTGGAGTGTGAGCTCCGCGGGAAACACCATATATTTT	CAWSVSSAGNTIYF
TRBD2	TRBV6-6	-	TRBJ2-5	TGTGCCAGCAGTTACACGGGACTAGCGGGACAAGAGACCCAGTACTTC	CASSYTGLAGQETQYF
-	TRBV2	-	TRBJ2-1	TGTGCCAGCAGACCGGGACAACTCAATGAGCAGTTCTTC	CASRPGQLNEQFF
TRBD1	TRBV19	-	TRBJ2-7	TGTGCCAGTAGCTTCGGGGACAGGGGGAGCTCCTACGAGCAGTACTTC	CASSFGDRGSSYEQYF
-	TRBV19	-	TRBJ2-1	TGTGCCAGTAGTCATCCGGGAGCCTACAATGAGCAGTTCTTC	CASSHPGAYNEQFF
-	TRBV5-6	-	TRBJ2-7	TGTGCCAGCAGCTTCGGGGCCTACGAGCAGTACTTC	CASSFGAYEQYF
TRBD1	TRBV5-4	once	TRBJ2-7	TGTGCCAGCAGCTCTCCAGTTACAGGGGAGATCTACGAGCAGTACTTC	CASSSPVTGEIYEQYF
-	TRBV2	-	TRBJ1-4	TGTGCCAGGGGGGGGGCTGCAACTAATGAAAAACTGTTTTTT	CARGGAATNEKLFF
TRBD1	TRBV2	once	TRBJ1-5	TGTGCCAGTTGGGGCAGGGGGCAGCCCCAGCATTTT	CASWGRGQPQHF
-	TRBV2	once	TRBJ1-1	TGTGCCAGCAGCCCGACAGGGAACACTGAAGCTTTCTTT	CASSPTGNTEAFF
TRBD2	TRBV4-1	-	TRBJ2-3	TGCGCCAGCAGCCCCGTGGGACTAGCGTGGGAGGCGCAGTATTTT	CASSPVGLAWEAQYF
-	TRBV21-1	once	TRBJ1-1	TGTGCCAGCAGCACTCTAGAGGGGGCGGGGAACACTGAAGCTTTCTTT	CASSTLEGAGNTEAFF
TRBD1	TRBV7-9	-	TRBJ1-3	TGTGCCAGCAGCCTAACGCCCGGGACAGTAGGAAACACCATATATTTT	CASSLTPGTVGNTIYF
-	TRBV5-1	-	TRBJ2-5	TGCGCCAGCAGCACCCGGACTGATCAGGAGACCCAGTACTTC	CASSTRTDQETQYF
TRBD1	TRBV6-6	-	TRBJ2-7	TGTGCCAGCAGTCCCCCCCGGACAGGGTCCTACGAGCAGTACTTC	CASSPPRTGSYEQYF
TRBD2	TRBV29-1	-	TRBJ2-1	TGCAGCGTTGAAGGAATAGAACTAGCGCGATACAATGAGCAGTTCTTC	CSVEGIELARYNEQFF
TRBD1	TRBV7-6	-	TRBJ2-5	TGTGCCAGCAGCTCATTACCGTCGGGACAGGGTGGGGTGGGGACCCAGTACTTC	CASSSLPSGQGGVGTQYF
-	TRBV28	-	TRBJ1-1	TGTGCCAGCAGTTCGCCGCAGGGGACTGAAGCTTTCTTT	CASSSPQGTEAFF
-	TRBV5-1	once	TRBJ2-7	TGCGCCAGCAGCTTACCGGAGGGGCCCTACGAGCAGTACTTC	CASSLPEGPYEQYF
-	TRBV10-3	-	TRBJ1-5	TGTGCCATCAGTGAGTCAGGACAGAGATATCAGCCCCAGCATTTT	CAISESGQRYQPQHF
-	TRBV10-3	-	TRBJ2-6	TGTGCCACCACAGGGTCTGGGGCCAACGGCCTGACTTTC	CATTGSGANGLTF
TRBD1	TRBV7-6	-	TRBJ1-1	TGTGCCAGCAGCAATCGACAGGGTGGTACTGAAGCTTTCTTT	CASSNRQGGTEAFF
-	TRBV18	-	TRBJ2-7	TGTGCCAGCTCACCTTTTCGTGACGAGCAGTACTTC	CASSPFRDEQYF
TRBD1	TRBV7-9	-	TRBJ2-6	TGTGCCAGCAGCATCGGGACAGGGGGTTCTGGGGCCAACGTCCTGACTTTC	CASSIGTGGSGANVLTF
-	TRBV20-1	-	TRBJ2-7	TGCAGTGCTCCTCAGGGTTACGAGCAGTACTTC	CSAPQGYEQYF
-	TRBV7-2	-	TRBJ1-5	TGTGCCAGCAGCCAAGAGGGCTATAGCAATCAGCCCCAGCATTTT	CASSQEGYSNQPQHF
-	TRBV7-3	-	TRBJ1-5	TGTGCCAGCAGTCAGGGTGTAGGTCAGCCCCAGCATTTT	CASSQGVGQPQHF
TRBD1	TRBV9	-	TRBJ2-7	TGTGCCAGCAGCTTAGGACAGGGTACCTACGAGCAGTACTTC	CASSLGQGTYEQYF
-	TRBV30	-	TRBJ2-2	TGTGCCTGGAGTGTACCTGAGTACGCCGGGGAGCTGTTTTTT	CAWSVPEYAGELFF
-	TRBV2	-	TRBJ1-2	TGTGCCAGCAGTGGTGGTCAGGGATATGGCTACACCTTC	CASSGGQGYGYTF
-	TRBV28	once	TRBJ1-1	TGTGCCAGCAGTTCTCAGGGGATTGAAGCTTTCTTT	CASSSQGIEAFF
-	TRBV6-1	few	TRBJ2-5	TGTGCCAGCAGTGAAAAGAGGGCGGGGACCCAGTACTTC	CASSEKRAGTQYF
-	TRBV11-2	-	TRBJ1-1	TGTGCCAGCAGCTTAGGGGCTAAGACTGAAGCTTTCTTT	CASSLGAKTEAFF
TRBD2	TRBV10-3	-	TRBJ2-2	TGTGCCATCAGAGATAGCGGGTTGGGCACCGGGGAGCTGTTTTTT	CAIRDSGLGTGELFF
-	TRBV5-1	few	TRBJ1-4	TGCGCCAGCAGCTCTCAAACAGGGCTTAATGAAAAACTGTTTTTT	CASSSQTGLNEKLFF
-	TRBV6-5	-	TRBJ2-7	TGTGCCAGCAGTTCCCCGGGACACTCCTACGAGCAGTACTTC	CASSSPGHSYEQYF